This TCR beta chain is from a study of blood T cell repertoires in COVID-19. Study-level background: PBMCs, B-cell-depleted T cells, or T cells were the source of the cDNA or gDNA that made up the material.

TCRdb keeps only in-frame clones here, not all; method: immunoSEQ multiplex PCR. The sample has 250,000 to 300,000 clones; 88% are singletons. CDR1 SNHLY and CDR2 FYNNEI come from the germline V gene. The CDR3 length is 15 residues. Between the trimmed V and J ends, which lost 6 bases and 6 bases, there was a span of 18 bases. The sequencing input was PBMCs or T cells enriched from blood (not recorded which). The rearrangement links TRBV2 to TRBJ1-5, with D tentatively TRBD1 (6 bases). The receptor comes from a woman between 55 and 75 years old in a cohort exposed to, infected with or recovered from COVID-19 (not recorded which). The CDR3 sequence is CASSRSDRSVQPQHF. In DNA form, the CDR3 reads TGTGCCAGCAGCAGAAGCGACAGGAGCGTTCAGCCCCAGCATTTT. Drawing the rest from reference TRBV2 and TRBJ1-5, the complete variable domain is EPEVTQTPSHQVTQMGQEVILRCVPISNHLYFYWYRQILGQKVEFLVSFYNNEISEKSEIFDDQFSVERPDGSNFTLKIRSTKLEDSAMYFCASSRSDRSVQPQHFGDGTRLSIL.